These T cell receptor beta chains were read from a single sample in a study of naive and memory T cell subsets. TCRdb re-derived calls from the UMI-ligation and nested PCR reads in MiXCR, one entry per CDR3 protein. Here the sample spans 81,000 or so distinct CDR3 sequences, around 7% being singletons. Sequenced input: central memory CD4+ T cells from blood. All receptors come from a human donor in good health. The CDR3 runs from the conserved cysteine through the conserved F or W. The D gene is left open where the match is weak. Some rows mark clone size as missing; the rest say once, few, many or name a class of expanded clone.

D gene: TRBD2; V gene: TRBV7-8; clone size: .; J gene: TRBJ2-7; CDR3 DNA: TGTGCCAGCAGCTGGGGGGGGAGCAACGAGCAGTACTTC; CDR3 protein: CASSWGGSNEQYF
D gene: TRBD1; V gene: TRBV12-3/TRBV12-4; clone size: few; J gene: TRBJ2-1; CDR3 DNA: TGTGCCAGCAGTCTCGGACAGGGTGGCCCCTACAATGAGCAGTTCTTC; CDR3 protein: CASSLGQGGPYNEQFF
D gene: .; V gene: TRBV7-9; clone size: many; J gene: TRBJ1-1; CDR3 DNA: TGTGCCAGCAGTTCCAGGGTGAACACTGAAGCTTTCTTT; CDR3 protein: CASSSRVNTEAFF
D gene: TRBD1; V gene: TRBV6-2/TRBV6-3; clone size: many; J gene: TRBJ1-5; CDR3 DNA: TGTGCCAGCAGGGAGGGACAGGTCTATAGCAATCAGCCCCAGCATTTT; CDR3 protein: CASREGQVYSNQPQHF
D gene: .; V gene: TRBV11-1; clone size: few; J gene: TRBJ1-3; CDR3 DNA: TGTGCCAGCAGCTCCGACGGAGGAAACACCATATATTTT; CDR3 protein: CASSSDGGNTIYF
D gene: .; V gene: TRBV25-1; clone size: few; J gene: TRBJ2-7; CDR3 DNA: TGTGCCAGCAGTGAGAAAAGCTCCTACGAGCAGTACTTC; CDR3 protein: CASSEKSSYEQYF
D gene: .; V gene: TRBV6-5; clone size: few; J gene: TRBJ1-1; CDR3 DNA: TGTGCCAGCAGTTACTCGATCAATGTGATGAACACTGAAGCTTTCTTT; CDR3 protein: CASSYSINVMNTEAFF
D gene: TRBD2; V gene: TRBV27; clone size: many; J gene: TRBJ2-1; CDR3 DNA: TGTGCCAGCAGTTCCCCTCGCGTAGGAGCCGAAAAGACTAGCGGGAGGGGTGAGCAGTTCTTC; CDR3 protein: CASSSPRVGAEKTSGRGEQFF
D gene: .; V gene: TRBV12-3/TRBV12-4; clone size: many; J gene: TRBJ2-7; CDR3 DNA: TGTGCCAGCAGCTCCGAGGGCGGTGGTGGGTACGAGCAGTACTTC; CDR3 protein: CASSSEGGGGYEQYF
D gene: .; V gene: TRBV20-1; clone size: .; J gene: TRBJ2-4; CDR3 DNA: TGCAGTGCTAGAGATTACCAACCAGTCCGGGAGTACTTC; CDR3 protein: CSARDYQPVREYF
D gene: TRBD1; V gene: TRBV18; clone size: few; J gene: TRBJ1-1; CDR3 DNA: TGTGCCAGCTCACCACCGGGCAGGACAGGGGAAAATGAAGCTTTCTTT; CDR3 protein: CASSPPGRTGENEAFF
D gene: .; V gene: TRBV28; clone size: few; J gene: TRBJ2-2; CDR3 DNA: TGTGCCAGCAGAGTGAACACCGGGGAGCTGTTTTTT; CDR3 protein: CASRVNTGELFF
D gene: TRBD2; V gene: TRBV4-3; clone size: many; J gene: TRBJ2-3; CDR3 DNA: TGCGCCAGCAGCCAAGAACTAGCGGGGGGGCGCGGCACAGATACGCAGTATTTT; CDR3 protein: CASSQELAGGRGTDTQYF
D gene: .; V gene: TRBV7-2; clone size: .; J gene: TRBJ2-5; CDR3 DNA: TGTGCCAGCAGCTTCAGACAGTCATTACAAGAGACCCAGTACTTC; CDR3 protein: CASSFRQSLQETQYF
D gene: .; V gene: TRBV5-6; clone size: few; J gene: TRBJ1-1; CDR3 DNA: TGTGCCAGCAGCCCCAGGGTTCTCTCGAACACTGAAGCTTTCTTT; CDR3 protein: CASSPRVLSNTEAFF
D gene: .; V gene: TRBV2; clone size: many; J gene: TRBJ1-1; CDR3 DNA: TGTGCCAGCAGTGCCCAGGGCTCATTGAACACTGAAGCTTTCTTT; CDR3 protein: CASSAQGSLNTEAFF
D gene: .; V gene: TRBV7-2; clone size: many; J gene: TRBJ1-1; CDR3 DNA: TGTGCCAGCAGCTTAGTCTTCACTGAAGCTTTCTTT; CDR3 protein: CASSLVFTEAFF
D gene: .; V gene: TRBV6-2/TRBV6-3; clone size: few; J gene: TRBJ2-5; CDR3 DNA: TGTGCCAGCAGTTACCTGAGACTAGACTCCGAGACCCAGTACTTC; CDR3 protein: CASSYLRLDSETQYF